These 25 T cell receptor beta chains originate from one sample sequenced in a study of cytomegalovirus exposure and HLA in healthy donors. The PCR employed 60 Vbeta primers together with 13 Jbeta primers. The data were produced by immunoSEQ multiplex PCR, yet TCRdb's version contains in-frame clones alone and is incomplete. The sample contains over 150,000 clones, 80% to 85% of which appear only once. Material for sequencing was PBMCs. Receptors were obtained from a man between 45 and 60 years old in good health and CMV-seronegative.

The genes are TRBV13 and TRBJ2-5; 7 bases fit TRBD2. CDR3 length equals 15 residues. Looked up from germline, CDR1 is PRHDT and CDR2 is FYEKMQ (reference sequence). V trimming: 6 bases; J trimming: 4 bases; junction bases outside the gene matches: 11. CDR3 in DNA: TGTGCCAGCAGTCCCGCGGGACTATTGGGAGAGACCCAGTACTTC. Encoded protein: CASSPAGLLGETQYF.

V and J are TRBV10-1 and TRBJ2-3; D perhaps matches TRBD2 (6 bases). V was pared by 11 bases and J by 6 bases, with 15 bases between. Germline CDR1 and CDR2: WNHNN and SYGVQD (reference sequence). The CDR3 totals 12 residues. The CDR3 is CAHMPGVDTQYF. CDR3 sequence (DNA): TGCGCCCATATGCCGGGGGTGGATACGCAGTATTTT.

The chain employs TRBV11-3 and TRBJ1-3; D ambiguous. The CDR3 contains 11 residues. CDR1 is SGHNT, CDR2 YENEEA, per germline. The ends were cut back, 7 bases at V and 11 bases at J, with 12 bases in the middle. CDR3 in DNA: TGTGCCAGCATCCCGGTAGAGGCCATATATTTT. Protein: CASIPVEAIYF.

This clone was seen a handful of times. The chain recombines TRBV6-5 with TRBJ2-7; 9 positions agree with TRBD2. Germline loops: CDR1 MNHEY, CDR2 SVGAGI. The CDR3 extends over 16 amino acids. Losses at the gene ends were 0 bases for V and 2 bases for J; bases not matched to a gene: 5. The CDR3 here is CASSYSQLAGTYEQYF. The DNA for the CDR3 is TGTGCCAGCAGTTACTCGCAACTAGCGGGCACCTACGAGCAGTACTTC.

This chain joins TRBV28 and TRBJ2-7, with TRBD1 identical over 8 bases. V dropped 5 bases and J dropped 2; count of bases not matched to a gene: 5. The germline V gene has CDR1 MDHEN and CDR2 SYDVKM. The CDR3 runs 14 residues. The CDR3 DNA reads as TGTGCCAGCAGTCTGTGGACAGGGCCCTACGAGCAGTACTTC. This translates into CASSLWTGPYEQYF. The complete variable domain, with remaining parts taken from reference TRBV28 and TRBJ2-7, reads DVKVTQSSRYLVKRTGEKVFLECVQDMDHENMFWYRQDPGLGLRLIYFSYDVKMKEKGDIPEGYSVSREKKERFSLILESASTNQTSMYLCASSLWTGPYEQYFGPGTRLTVT.

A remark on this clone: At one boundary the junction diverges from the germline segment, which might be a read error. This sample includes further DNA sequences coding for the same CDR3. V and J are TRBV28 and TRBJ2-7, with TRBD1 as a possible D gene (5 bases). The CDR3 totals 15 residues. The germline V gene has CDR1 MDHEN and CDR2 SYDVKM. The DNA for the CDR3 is TGTGCCAGCAGTTTATGGGACCTACAGGCCTACGAGCAGTATTTC. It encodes CASSLWDLQAYEQYF.

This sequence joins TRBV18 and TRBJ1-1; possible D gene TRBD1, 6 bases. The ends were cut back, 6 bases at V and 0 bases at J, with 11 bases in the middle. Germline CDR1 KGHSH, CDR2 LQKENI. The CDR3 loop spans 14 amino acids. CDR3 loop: CASSRDNMNTEAFF. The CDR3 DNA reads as TGTGCCAGCTCTCGGGACAACATGAACACTGAAGCTTTCTTT.

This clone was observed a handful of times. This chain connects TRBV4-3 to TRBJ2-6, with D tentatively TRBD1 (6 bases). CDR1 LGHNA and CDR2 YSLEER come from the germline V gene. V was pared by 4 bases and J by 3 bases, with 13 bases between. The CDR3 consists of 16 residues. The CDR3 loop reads CASSLSTGRGANVLTF. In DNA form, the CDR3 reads TGCGCCAGCAGCCTCTCGACAGGCCGTGGGGCCAACGTCCTGACTTTC.

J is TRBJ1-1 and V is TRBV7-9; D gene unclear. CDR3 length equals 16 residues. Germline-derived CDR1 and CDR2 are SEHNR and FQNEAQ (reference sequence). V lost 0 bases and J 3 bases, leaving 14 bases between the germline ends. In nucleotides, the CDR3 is TGTGCCAGCAGCTTAGCGGTGAAAGGGCGGGACACTGAAGCTTTCTTT. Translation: CASSLAVKGRDTEAFF. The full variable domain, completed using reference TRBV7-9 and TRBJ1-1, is DTGVSQNPRHKITKRGQNVTFRCDPISEHNRLYWYRQTLGQGPEFLTYFQNEAQLEKSRLLSDRFSAERPKGSFSTLEIQRTEQGDSAMYLCASSLAVKGRDTEAFFGQGTRLTVV.

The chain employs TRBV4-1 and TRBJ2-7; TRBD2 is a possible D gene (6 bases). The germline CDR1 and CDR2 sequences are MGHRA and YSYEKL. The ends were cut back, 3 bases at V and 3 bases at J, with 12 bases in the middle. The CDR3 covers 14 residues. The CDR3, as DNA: TGCGCCAGCAGCCACCTTAGCGGCTACTACGAGCAGTACTTC. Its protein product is CASSHLSGYYEQYF.

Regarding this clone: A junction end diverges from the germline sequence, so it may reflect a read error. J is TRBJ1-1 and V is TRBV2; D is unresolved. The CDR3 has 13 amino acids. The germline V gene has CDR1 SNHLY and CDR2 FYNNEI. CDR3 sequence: CVSSAPLNTEAFF. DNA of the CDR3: TGTGTCAGCAGCGCGCCCCTCAACACTGAAGCTTTCTTT.

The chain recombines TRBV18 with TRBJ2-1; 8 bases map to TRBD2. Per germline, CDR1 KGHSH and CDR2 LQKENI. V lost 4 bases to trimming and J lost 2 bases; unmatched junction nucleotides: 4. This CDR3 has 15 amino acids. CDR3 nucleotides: TGTGCCAGCTCACTCACTAGCGGAGCCTACAATGAGCAGTTCTTC. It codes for CASSLTSGAYNEQFF.

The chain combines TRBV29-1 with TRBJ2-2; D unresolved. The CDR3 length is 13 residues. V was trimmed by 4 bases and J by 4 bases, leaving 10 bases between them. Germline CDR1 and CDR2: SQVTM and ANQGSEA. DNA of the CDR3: TGCAGCGTTGTTCTGAGCGCCACCGGGGAGCTGTTTTTT. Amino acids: CSVVLSATGELFF.

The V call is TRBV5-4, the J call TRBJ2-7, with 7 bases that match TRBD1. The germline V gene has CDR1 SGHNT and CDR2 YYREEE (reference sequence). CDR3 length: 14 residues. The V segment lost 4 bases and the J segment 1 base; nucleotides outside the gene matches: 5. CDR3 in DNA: TGTGCCAGCAGCCCAACAGGGGTATCCTACGAGCAGTACTTC. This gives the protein CASSPTGVSYEQYF.

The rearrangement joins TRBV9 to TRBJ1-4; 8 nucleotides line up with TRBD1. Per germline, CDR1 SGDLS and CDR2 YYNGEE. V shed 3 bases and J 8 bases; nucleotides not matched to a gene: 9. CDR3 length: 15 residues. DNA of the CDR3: TGTGCCAGCAGCGCATTGGACAGGGACTCAGAAAAACTGTTTTTT. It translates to CASSALDRDSEKLFF.

CDR3 in DNA: TGTGCCTGGAGTGTAGGGGGATACACCGGGGAGCTGTTTTTT. Its protein is CAWSVGGYTGELFF. V gene TRBV30 combines with J gene TRBJ2-2, with D tentatively TRBD1 (6 bases). CDR3 length: 14 residues. The germline V and J ends were trimmed by 0 bases and 3 bases, with 8 bases remaining between them. Germline CDR1 reads GTSNPN; CDR2 reads SVGIG (reference sequence).

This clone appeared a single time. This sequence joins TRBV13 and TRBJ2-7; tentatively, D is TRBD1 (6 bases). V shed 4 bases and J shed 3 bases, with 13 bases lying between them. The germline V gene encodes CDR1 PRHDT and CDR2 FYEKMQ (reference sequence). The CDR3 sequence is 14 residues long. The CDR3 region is CASSYGQRNYEQYF. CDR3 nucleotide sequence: TGTGCCAGCAGCTACGGACAGAGAAACTACGAGCAGTACTTC.

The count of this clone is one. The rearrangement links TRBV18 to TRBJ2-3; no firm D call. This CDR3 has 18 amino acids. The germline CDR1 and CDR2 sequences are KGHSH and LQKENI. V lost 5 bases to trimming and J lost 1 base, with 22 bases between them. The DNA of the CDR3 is TGTGCCAGCTCATCTCTCCTTCAGCGCGCCGTCCGCACAGATACGCAGTATTTT. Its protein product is CASSSLLQRAVRTDTQYF.

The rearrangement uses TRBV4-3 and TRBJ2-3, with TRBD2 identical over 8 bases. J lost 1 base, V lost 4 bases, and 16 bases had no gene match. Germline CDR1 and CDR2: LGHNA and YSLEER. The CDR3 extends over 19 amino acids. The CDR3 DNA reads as TGCGCCAGCAGCCCTCAAGGGAGGGGACCGGGACTAGGCACAGATACGCAGTATTTT. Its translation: CASSPQGRGPGLGTDTQYF.

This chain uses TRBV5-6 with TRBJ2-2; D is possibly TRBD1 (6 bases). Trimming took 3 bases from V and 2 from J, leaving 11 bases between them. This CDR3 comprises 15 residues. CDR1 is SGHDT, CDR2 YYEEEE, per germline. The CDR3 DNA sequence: TGTGCCAGCAGCTCAAGGGGGTCAAACACCGGGGAGCTGTTTTTT. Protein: CASSSRGSNTGELFF.

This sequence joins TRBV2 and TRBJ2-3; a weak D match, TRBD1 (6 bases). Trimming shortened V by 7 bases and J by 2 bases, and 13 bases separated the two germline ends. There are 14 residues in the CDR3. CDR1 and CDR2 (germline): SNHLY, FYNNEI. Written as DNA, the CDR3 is TGTGCCAGCAACGGTCAGGGGACCACAGATACGCAGTATTTT. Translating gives CASNGQGTTDTQYF.

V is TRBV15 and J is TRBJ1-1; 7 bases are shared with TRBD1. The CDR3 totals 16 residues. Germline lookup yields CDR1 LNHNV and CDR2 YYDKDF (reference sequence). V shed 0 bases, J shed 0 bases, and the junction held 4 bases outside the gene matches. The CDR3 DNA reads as TGTGCCACCAGCAGAGATTGGGACAGCCTGAACACTGAAGCTTTCTTT. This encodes CATSRDWDSLNTEAFF.

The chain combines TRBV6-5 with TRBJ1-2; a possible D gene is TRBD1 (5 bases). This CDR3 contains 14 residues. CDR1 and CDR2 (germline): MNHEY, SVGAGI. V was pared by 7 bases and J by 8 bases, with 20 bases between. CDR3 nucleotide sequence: TGTGCCAGCACCTCGCGCGGGGGTAAAGGAGGCTACACCTTC. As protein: CASTSRGGKGGYTF.

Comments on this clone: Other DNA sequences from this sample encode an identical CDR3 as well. CDR3 sequence reads: CASSPSTDTQYF. The CDR3 DNA is TGTGCCAGCAGCCCGAGCACAGATACGCAGTATTTT. The V gene is TRBV7-9, the J gene TRBJ2-3, with D unresolved. Trimming removed 5 bases from V and 0 bases from J, with 3 bases in between. Germline CDR1 and CDR2: SEHNR and FQNEAQ (reference sequence). The CDR3 is 12 amino acids.

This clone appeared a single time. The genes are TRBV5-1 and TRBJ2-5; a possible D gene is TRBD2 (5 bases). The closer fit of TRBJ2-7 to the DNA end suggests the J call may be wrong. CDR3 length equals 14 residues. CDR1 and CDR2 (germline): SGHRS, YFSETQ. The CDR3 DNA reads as TGCGCCAGCAGCTTGGTATTTTCGGGAAACGAGCAGTACTTC. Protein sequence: CASSLVFSGNEQYF.